The sequence of this T cell receptor beta chain was determined in a study of cytomegalovirus exposure and HLA in healthy donors. Study as a whole: HLA-typed donors were the source of some 85 million unique TCRs, which an early data release held. General observations from the study: There were three CMV-associated chains whose specificity for CMV antigens was confirmed in vitro. An assumption of roughly uniform sequencing depth across donors underlay the presence/absence analyses.

A multiplex PCR was run with 60 Vbeta primers and 13 Jbeta primers. Some clones are missing from TCRdb's copy, which holds only in-frame ones; the method was immunoSEQ multiplex PCR. The profile shows more than 65,000 clones, approximately 78% of them singletons. The table lists this clone with a few counts. Antigen unknown. Between the trimmed V and J ends, which lost 0 bases and 5 bases, there was a span of 13 bases. The CDR3 runs to 16 residues. CDR1 LGHNA and CDR2 YSLEER come from the germline V gene. Source material: PBMCs. The chain is built from TRBV4-3 and TRBJ1-4; D perhaps matches TRBD1 (5 bases). The source of this sequence is a man younger than 35 in good health and CMV-seronegative. CDR3 amino acids: CASSQDGRGLNEKLFF. CDR3 in DNA: TGCGCCAGCAGCCAAGATGGTAGGGGCTTGAATGAAAAACTGTTTTTT.